This TCR beta chain came from a study of post-analysis software for immune sequencing data. Study-level results: TRBV segments more frequent in patients than in controls numbered five and included TRBV5-6, TRBV5-1 and TRBV20-1. In multiple sclerosis, normalized Chao1 diversity was significantly below that of controls.

Each TCR beta cDNA library carried unique molecular identifiers. Starting from about 1 to 10 million T cells, the study yielded approximately 460,000 cDNA molecules. MiXCR, applied by TCRdb to the PCR reads, yields one record per CDR3 protein. The sample lists 650,000 to 850,000 distinct CDR3 sequences, approximately 44% occurring once. There are many counts of this clonotype. Its antigen is undetermined. The length of the CDR3 is 14 residues. Germline V gene sequence: CDR1 MRHNA, CDR2 SNTAGT. With 5 bases clipped from V and 6 bases from J, the junction kept 5 bases outside the gene matches. The gene calls are TRBV6-4 and TRBJ2-1; 9 bases map to TRBD2. Sequenced sample: blood. This receptor was identified in a girl aged 10-17 years with multiple sclerosis. The CDR3 loop reads CASSPSGEFNEQFF. Here the CDR3 DNA reads TGTGCCAGCAGTCCTAGCGGGGAATTCAATGAGCAGTTCTTC.